This T cell receptor (beta chain) is drawn from a study of shared clonotypes between healthy human individuals. As processed by the authors: From ImmunoSEQ came sequences covering only the junction and carrying no quality scores, so filtering differed. The protocol was immunoSEQ multiplex PCR, while the TCRdb copy is restricted to in-frame clones and leaves out a portion. V and J calls plus clone size are reproduced from that table; the DNA served to infer D and trimming. Of 900,000 to 1,200,000 clones in the sample, approximately 80% were seen once. The CDR3 has 16 residues. Trimming at V came to 4 bases and at J to 3 bases, leaving 8 bases not matched to a gene. Germline V gives CDR1 MNHNS, CDR2 SASEGT.

The clonotype originates from a man between 18 and 35 years old in good health. Some clones in this sample may be carry-over from other donors' samples. The chain joins TRBV6-1 to TRBJ1-2, with 10 bases identical to TRBD1. Sequenced input: memory CD4+ T cells from PBMCs. Subset given: CD45RA-negative fraction. The CDR3 region has the DNA TGTGCCAGCAGTGCTCTAACCGGGACAGGGGACTATGGCTACACCTTC. Protein: CASSALTGTGDYGYTF.